These 13 T cell receptor beta chains originate from one sample sequenced in a study of T cell responses to AZD1222 COVID-19 vaccine. Sequencing used immunoSEQ multiplex PCR; TCRdb keeps in-frame clones, though not all of them. The sample lists approximately 160,000 clones, around 90% seen once, with about 3% in the top ten. This specimen was peripheral blood, taken on day 0 of AZD1222 vaccination. These receptors came from an adult in good health.

V gene TRBV6-6 combines with J gene TRBJ1-5; 8 positions match TRBD1. The germline CDR1 and CDR2 sequences are MNHNY and SVGAGI (reference sequence). This CDR3 spans 14 amino acids. Germline trimming cut 6 bases from V and 6 bases from J; bases unmatched to any gene: 7. The CDR3 nucleotides are TGTGCCAGCAGCCGACAGGGGTGGGGTCAGCCCCAGCATTTT. The encoded protein is CASSRQGWGQPQHF.

This rearrangement joins TRBV30 to TRBJ1-1; 8 bases map to TRBD1. CDR3 length equals 12 residues. Per germline, CDR1 GTSNPN and CDR2 SVGIG (reference sequence). Trimming at V came to 3 bases and at J to 7 bases, leaving 4 bases not matched to a gene. DNA of the CDR3: TGTGCCTGGAGGCGCGGGACAGGTGAAGCTTTCTTT. Translating it yields CAWRRGTGEAFF.

This rearrangement joins TRBV30 to TRBJ2-5, with TRBD1 matching over 8 bases. The CDR3 is made up of 14 amino acids. V shed 8 bases, J shed 2 bases, and the junction held 10 bases outside the gene matches. Germline V gene data show CDR1 as GTSNPN and CDR2 as SVGIG (reference sequence). CDR3 loop: CAAEPDREQETQYF. For the CDR3, the DNA is TGTGCCGCAGAACCGGACAGGGAACAAGAGACCCAGTACTTC.

This chain links TRBV21-1 with TRBJ1-4. TRBV21-1 is a pseudogene segment. The CDR3 runs 14 residues. CDR3 residues: CASSKAVYRGGLFF. CDR3 nucleotide sequence: TGTGCCAGCAGCAAAGCGGTTTACAGGGGAGGGCTGTTTTTT.

The chain is built from TRBV18 and TRBJ1-2; weak D call: TRBD1 (5 bases). This CDR3 spans 15 amino acids. Trimming removed 2 bases at V and 3 bases at J, with 13 bases between. The germline V gene has CDR1 KGHSH and CDR2 LQKENI. The CDR3 region is CASSPRAGADYGYTF. CDR3 nucleotide sequence: TGTGCCAGCTCACCAAGAGCCGGGGCCGACTATGGCTACACCTTC. Together with reference TRBV18 and TRBJ1-2, the CDR3 gives the full variable domain: NAGVMQNPRHLVRRRGQEARLRCSPMKGHSHVYWYRQLPEEGLKFMVYLQKENIIDESGMPKERFSAEFPKEGPSILRIQQVVRGDSAAYFCASSPRAGADYGYTFGSGTRLTVV.

The gene calls are TRBV18 and TRBJ1-6, with 7 bases identical to TRBD1. V shed 4 bases and J 8 bases; nucleotides not matched to a gene: 5. Germline values: CDR1 KGHSH, CDR2 LQKENI. The CDR3 runs 14 residues. As DNA, the CDR3 is TGTGCCAGCTCACTCGGACAGGTCGATTCACCCCTCCACTTT. Its protein product is CASSLGQVDSPLHF.

V usage is TRBV29-1 and J usage is TRBJ1-5; tentatively, D is TRBD1 (6 bases). V dropped 6 bases and J dropped 6 bases, with 15 bases sitting between them. In germline, CDR1 is SQVTM, CDR2 ANQGSEA. The CDR3 runs 13 residues. CDR3 residues: CSVKTGLGQPQHF. Written as DNA, the CDR3 is TGCAGCGTCAAAACAGGGTTGGGTCAGCCCCAGCATTTT.

This clone was seen only once. The rearrangement uses TRBV4-2 and TRBJ1-2; D may be TRBD1 (5 bases). Germline loops: CDR1 LGHNA, CDR2 YNFKEQ. Trimming shortened V by 0 bases and J by 8 bases, and 16 bases separated the two germline ends. The CDR3 extends over 15 amino acids. The CDR3 DNA follows: TGTGCCAGCAGCCAAGATACAGGACCCCTTCAAGGCTACACCTTC. This encodes CASSQDTGPLQGYTF.

This chain links TRBV3-1 (or the pseudogene TRBV3-2) with TRBJ2-1; no clear D. There are 16 residues in the CDR3. Trimming cost V 0 bases and J 2 bases, with 11 bases left between them. Germline V lookup: CDR1 LGHDT, CDR2 YNNKEL (reference sequence). The CDR3 spells CASSQDNSPPYNEQFF. Written as DNA, the CDR3 is TGTGCCAGCAGCCAAGATAACAGTCCCCCCTACAATGAGCAGTTCTTC.

The chain recombines TRBV19 with TRBJ1-1, with D possibly being TRBD1 (6 bases). CDR3 length: 14 residues. V lost 5 bases to trimming and J lost 1 base, with 11 bases between them. Germline CDR1 LNHDA, CDR2 SQIVND (reference sequence). CDR3 DNA: TGTGCCAGTAGTCGAGGGGGGGCGAACACTGAAGCTTTCTTT. Translating it yields CASSRGGANTEAFF.

The rearrangement links TRBV5-1 to TRBJ2-1; D tentatively fits TRBD1 or TRBD2 (5 bases each). V was pared by 5 bases and J by 0 bases, with 15 bases between. This CDR3 contains 16 residues. Germline V lookup: CDR1 SGHRS, CDR2 YFSETQ. CDR3 nucleotide sequence: TGCGCCAGCAGACTAGATTGGGGGAGCTCCTACAATGAGCAGTTCTTC. As protein: CASRLDWGSSYNEQFF. Variable domain in full (rest from reference TRBV5-1 and TRBJ2-1): KAGVTQTPRYLIKTRGQQVTLSCSPISGHRSVSWYQQTPGQGLQFLFEYFSETQRNKGNFPGRFSGRQFSNSRSEMNVSTLELGDSALYLCASRLDWGSSYNEQFFGPGTRLTVL.

This chain joins TRBV18 and TRBJ1-1, with D possibly matching TRBD1 (5 bases). This CDR3 contains 15 residues. Deletions cut 2 bases from V and 4 bases from J, with 14 bases between. Germline V gives CDR1 KGHSH, CDR2 LQKENI. The CDR3 DNA reads as TGTGCCAGCTCACCAATTCAGGGTGGGGGCACTGAAGCTTTCTTT. It translates to CASSPIQGGGTEAFF.

V is TRBV18 and J is TRBJ1-3; the D is unclear. The CDR3 has 15 residues. Germline V gives CDR1 KGHSH, CDR2 LQKENI. With 6 bases removed from V and 0 bases from J, the gap between germline ends came to 12 bases. DNA of the CDR3: TGTGCCAGCTCGACTACGACGATCTCTGGAAACACCATATATTTT. Translated, it gives CASSTTTISGNTIYF.